Below are 14 T cell receptor beta chains sequenced from a single sample in a study of graft-versus-host responses after intestinal transplantation. Assay: immunoSEQ multiplex PCR; the TCRdb copy retains only in-frame clones and omits some. The sample shows about 39,000 clones, over 85% of them seen only once. Sample: PBMCs, taken around 270 days after transplant. The receptors come from a human patient who received an intestinal transplant, so some T cells may come from the graft donor.

The genes are TRBV5-6 and TRBJ2-5; D is possibly TRBD2 (7 bases). V dropped 4 bases and J dropped 11 bases, with 18 bases sitting between them. The CDR3 is 13 amino acids. The germline V gene has CDR1 SGHDT and CDR2 YYEEEE. The CDR3 protein is CASSPRGGGEQYF. CDR3 coding DNA: TGTGCCAGCAGCCCTAGGGGGGGTGGAGAGCAGTACTTC.

The chain is built from TRBV9 and TRBJ1-6; the match to TRBD1 covers 7 bases. The CDR3 is made up of 16 amino acids. CDR1 is SGDLS and CDR2 is YYNGEE in the germline V gene. The V segment lost 3 bases and the J segment 8 bases; nucleotides outside the gene matches: 11. CDR3 nucleotide sequence: TGTGCCAGCAGCGGAAGGATCACGGGACAGTATTCACCCCTCCACTTT. It yields the protein CASSGRITGQYSPLHF. The variable domain in full, with the rest retrieved from reference TRBV9 and TRBJ1-6, is DSGVTQTPKHLITATGQRVTLRCSPRSGDLSVYWYQQSLDQGLQFLIQYYNGEERAKGNILERFSAQQFPDLHSELNLSSLELGDSALYFCASSGRITGQYSPLHFGNGTRLTVT.

The chain is built from TRBV10-1 and TRBJ1-1, with TRBD1 as a possible D gene (6 bases). Trimming shortened V by 8 bases and J by 0 bases, and 13 bases separated the two germline ends. The CDR3 loop spans 14 amino acids. Per the germline V gene, CDR1 is WNHNN and CDR2 is SYGVQD (reference sequence). The CDR3 spells CASRTGQMNTEAFF. The CDR3 DNA reads as TGCGCCAGCCGGACGGGACAAATGAACACTGAAGCTTTCTTT.

This chain connects TRBV29-1 to TRBJ2-5; D perhaps matches TRBD2 (6 bases). The germline gives CDR1 SQVTM, CDR2 ANQGSEA. The CDR3 spans 13 residues. V gave up 5 bases and J gave up 6 bases, with 16 bases separating them. For the CDR3, the DNA is TGCAGCGTTACGGAGGGAGTTGGCAAGACCCAGTACTTC. Protein product: CSVTEGVGKTQYF.

This clone appeared a single time. The chain recombines TRBV6-1 with TRBJ2-3, with D perhaps given as TRBD1 or TRBD2 (6 bases each). The CDR3 has 15 amino acids. The V end lost 5 bases, the J end lost 0 bases, and 12 bases lay between the germline ends. Germline CDR1 is MNHNS and CDR2 is SASEGT. CDR3 DNA sequence: TGTGCCAGCAGTCGGGGGCTCACTAGCACAGATACGCAGTATTTT. It specifies CASSRGLTSTDTQYF.

J is TRBJ1-6 and V is TRBV30, with D maybe TRBD1 (6 bases). V was cut by 2 bases and J by 4 bases, with 18 bases left in between. CDR1 GTSNPN and CDR2 SVGIG come from the germline V gene (reference sequence). There are 17 residues in the CDR3. The CDR3 region is CAWSRGGLTAYNSPLHF. Written as DNA, the CDR3 is TGTGCCTGGAGTCGAGGGGGGTTGACAGCTTATAATTCACCCCTCCACTTT.

The sample holds a few counts of this clone. The V gene is TRBV4-2, the J gene TRBJ1-5, with 8 bases fitting TRBD1. Germline lookup yields CDR1 LGHNA and CDR2 YNFKEQ. V was clipped by 5 bases and J by 7 bases; unmatched bases: 7. This CDR3 spans 14 amino acids. As DNA, the CDR3 is TGTGCCAGCAGCTTAGGACAGGGTGGACAGCCCCAGCATTTT. Protein: CASSLGQGGQPQHF.

The chain employs TRBV5-1 and TRBJ1-1; 9 bases are shared with TRBD1. The CDR3 length is 15 residues. The germline gives CDR1 SGHRS, CDR2 YFSETQ. The J segment lost 5 bases and the V segment lost 4 bases, leaving 9 bases of the junction unmatched. CDR3 DNA sequence: TGCGCCAGCAGCGTCTACGACAGGGGGAGGACTGAAGCTTTCTTT. Amino acid sequence: CASSVYDRGRTEAFF. Full variable domain (remainder filled in from reference TRBV5-1 and TRBJ1-1): KAGVTQTPRYLIKTRGQQVTLSCSPISGHRSVSWYQQTPGQGLQFLFEYFSETQRNKGNFPGRFSGRQFSNSRSEMNVSTLELGDSALYLCASSVYDRGRTEAFFGQGTRLTVV.

V gene TRBV12-2 combines with J gene TRBJ1-2; TRBD1 is the table's D call and was not checked against the DNA. TRBV12-2 has pseudogene status. The CDR3 extends over 15 amino acids. The chain's CDR3 is CASRLVGQSFIGYTF. CDR3 nucleotide sequence: TGTGCAAGTCGCTTAGTTGGACAGAGCTTTATAGGCTACACCTTC.

The chain carries TRBV15 and TRBJ1-3, with D perhaps TRBD1 (6 bases). Germline lookup yields CDR1 LNHNV and CDR2 YYDKDF (reference sequence). V was trimmed by 0 bases and J by 0 bases, leaving 12 bases between them. The CDR3 length is 17 residues. The CDR3 DNA follows: TGTGCCACCAGCAGAGATGCCAGGGGTTACTCTGGAAACACCATATATTTT. Protein sequence: CATSRDARGYSGNTIYF.

The V call is TRBV9, the J call TRBJ1-5, with 9 positions matching TRBD1. The V segment lost 4 bases and the J segment 5 bases; nucleotides outside the gene matches: 7. The CDR3 loop spans 15 amino acids. CDR1 and CDR2 from the germline V gene are SGDLS and YYNGEE. For the CDR3, the DNA is TGTGCCAGCAGCCACACAGGGGGCCTTTATCAGCCCCAGCATTTT. Protein: CASSHTGGLYQPQHF.

The rearrangement uses TRBV5-4 and TRBJ2-5; tentatively, D is TRBD1 or TRBD2 (5 bases each). The DNA end is a closer match to TRBJ2-7, so the J assignment may be wrong. Germline V gene data show CDR1 as SGHNT and CDR2 as YYREEE (reference sequence). This CDR3 is 13 amino acids long. CDR3 coding DNA: TGTGCCAGCAGAAGAGGGGAAGGAGACGAGCAGTACTTC. Translating it yields CASRRGEGDEQYF.

The rearrangement uses TRBV19 and TRBJ2-2, with D tentatively TRBD1 (6 bases). Germline values: CDR1 LNHDA, CDR2 SQIVND (reference sequence). Trimming removed 6 bases at V and 2 bases at J, with 16 bases between. This CDR3 spans 16 amino acids. In nucleotides, the CDR3 is TGTGCCAGTAGGGGGGCAGGGAAATACAACACCGGGGAGCTGTTTTTT. It encodes CASRGAGKYNTGELFF.

This chain uses TRBV6-5 with TRBJ1-2, with a possible D match to TRBD1 (6 bases). V lost 3 bases and J lost 9, with 20 bases in between. CDR3 length: 15 residues. Germline CDR1 MNHEY, CDR2 SVGAGI. The CDR3 protein is CASSYGARDTGSYTF. CDR3 nucleotide sequence: TGTGCCAGCAGTTATGGCGCCCGGGACACCGGGAGCTACACCTTC.